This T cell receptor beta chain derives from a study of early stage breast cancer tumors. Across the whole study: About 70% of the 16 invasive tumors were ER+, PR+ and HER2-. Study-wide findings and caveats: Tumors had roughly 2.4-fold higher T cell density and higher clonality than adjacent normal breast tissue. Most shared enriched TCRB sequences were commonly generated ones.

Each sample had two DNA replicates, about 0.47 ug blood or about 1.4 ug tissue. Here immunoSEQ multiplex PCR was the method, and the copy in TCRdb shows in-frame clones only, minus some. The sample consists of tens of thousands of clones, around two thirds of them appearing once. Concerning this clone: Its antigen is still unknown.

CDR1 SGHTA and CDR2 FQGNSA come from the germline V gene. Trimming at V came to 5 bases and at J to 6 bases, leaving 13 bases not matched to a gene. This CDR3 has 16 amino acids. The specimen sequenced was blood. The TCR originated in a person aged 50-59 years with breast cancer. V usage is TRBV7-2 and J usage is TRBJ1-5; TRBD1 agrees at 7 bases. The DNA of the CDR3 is TGTGCCAGCAGCCGAGTAGGGGGCGCGGAGGGTCAGCCCCAGCATTTT. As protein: CASSRVGGAEGQPQHF.